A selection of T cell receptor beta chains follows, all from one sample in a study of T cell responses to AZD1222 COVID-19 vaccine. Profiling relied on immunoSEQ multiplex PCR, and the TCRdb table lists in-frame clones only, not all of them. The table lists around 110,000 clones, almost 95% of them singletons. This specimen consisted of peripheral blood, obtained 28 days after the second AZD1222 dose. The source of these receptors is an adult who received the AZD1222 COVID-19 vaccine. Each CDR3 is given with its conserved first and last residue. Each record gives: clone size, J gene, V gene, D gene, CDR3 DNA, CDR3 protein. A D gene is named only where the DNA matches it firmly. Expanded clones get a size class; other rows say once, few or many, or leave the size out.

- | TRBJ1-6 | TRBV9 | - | TGTGCCAGCAGCCCTATCGTCGGGGAAGGATCACCCCTCCACTTT | CASSPIVGEGSPLHF
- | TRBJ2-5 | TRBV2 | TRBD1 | TGTGCCAGCGTCGTAGGGACAGGGTTACGGAAGACCCAGTACTTC | CASVVGTGLRKTQYF
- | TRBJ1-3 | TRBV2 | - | TGTGCCATCCGTAGAAACACCATATATTTT | CAIRRNTIYF
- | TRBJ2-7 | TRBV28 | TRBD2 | TGTGCCAGCGGGGGGACTACCATAAATTCCTACGAGCAGTACTTC | CASGGTTINSYEQYF
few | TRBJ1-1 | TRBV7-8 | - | TGTGCCAGCAGCGAGGGACATTTCATGAACACTGAAGCTTTCTTT | CASSEGHFMNTEAFF
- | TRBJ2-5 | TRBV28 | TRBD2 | TGTGCCAGCAGTTTTCCGGCGGGAGAGCAAGAGACCCAGTACTTC | CASSFPAGEQETQYF
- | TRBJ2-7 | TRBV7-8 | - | TGTGCCAGCAGCTTAGGGGGCGGGATAAGCTCCTACGAGCAGTACTTC | CASSLGGGISSYEQYF
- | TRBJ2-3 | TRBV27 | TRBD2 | TGTGCCAGCAGTTTATTGGCGGGAGCGAGCACAGATACGCAGTATTTT | CASSLLAGASTDTQYF
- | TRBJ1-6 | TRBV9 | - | TGTGCCAGCAGCGTAGATGAGGGGGTTGCACCCCTCCACTTT | CASSVDEGVAPLHF
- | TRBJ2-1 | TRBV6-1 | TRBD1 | TGTGCCAGCAGTGAGGCGGGACAGGCATACAATGAGCAGTTCTTC | CASSEAGQAYNEQFF
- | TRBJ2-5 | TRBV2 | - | TGTGCCAGCAGTGACGTGGGCGCGGAGACCCAGTACTTC | CASSDVGAETQYF
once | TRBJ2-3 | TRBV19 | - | TGTGCCAGTAGCCGGGGGAGGATCGATACGCAGTATTTT | CASSRGRIDTQYF
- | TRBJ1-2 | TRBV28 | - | TGTGCCAGCAGTCAACCGCGGGGGGGCTACACCTTC | CASSQPRGGYTF
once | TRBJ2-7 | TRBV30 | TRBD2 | TGTGCCTGGAGTTCCGGACTAGTATCCTACGAGCAGTACTTC | CAWSSGLVSYEQYF
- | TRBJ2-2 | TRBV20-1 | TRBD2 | TGCAGTGCTAGTGCTAGCGGGAGCAACACCGGGGAGCTGTTTTTT | CSASASGSNTGELFF
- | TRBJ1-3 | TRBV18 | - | TGTGCCAGCTCACTACAGGGCCTCTCTGGAAACACCATATATTTT | CASSLQGLSGNTIYF
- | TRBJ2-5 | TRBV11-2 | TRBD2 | TGTGCCAGCAGCTTAGATGTGTCAGCGGGAGCGGGTGAGACCCAGTACTTC | CASSLDVSAGAGETQYF
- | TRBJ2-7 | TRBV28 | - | TGTGCCAGCAGGACCCTTCCTGGGGAGCAGTACTTC | CASRTLPGEQYF
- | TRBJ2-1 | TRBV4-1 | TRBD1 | TGCGCCAGCAGCCAGGCGGACAGGGAGATATACAATGAGCAGTTCTTC | CASSQADREIYNEQFF
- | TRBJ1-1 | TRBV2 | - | TGTGCCAGCAGTGAAGGAACAGGAGGCACTGAAGCTTTCTTT | CASSEGTGGTEAFF
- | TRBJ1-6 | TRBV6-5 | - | TGTGCCAGCAGCGACGCCGTAAGACCGAATTCACCCCTCCACTTT | CASSDAVRPNSPLHF
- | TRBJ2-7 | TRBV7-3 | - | TGTGCCAGCAGCTTAAAAACACGCCACTCAAACGCCTACGAGCAGTACTTC | CASSLKTRHSNAYEQYF
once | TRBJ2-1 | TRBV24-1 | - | TGTGCCACCAGTGAGTTAGGGAGTTTTGAGCAGTTCTTC | CATSELGSFEQFF
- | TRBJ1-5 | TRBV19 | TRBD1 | TGTGCCAGTAGGATAATGACAGGGGTGAATCAGCCCCAGCATTTT | CASRIMTGVNQPQHF
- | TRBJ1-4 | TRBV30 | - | TGTGCCTGGAGTGTCAAGGGACGGTCGGAAAAACTGTTTTTT | CAWSVKGRSEKLFF
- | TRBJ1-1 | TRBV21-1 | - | TGTGCCAGCAGCAAAGAGGGCGGGAACACTGAAGCTTTCTTT | CASSKEGGNTEAFF